What follows is one TCR beta chain and its context. Antigen unknown. Participants had chemo-refractory metastatic non-small-cell lung cancer and were treated with focal radiation plus ipilimumab CTLA-4 blockade. V dropped 3 bases and J dropped 5 bases, with 17 bases sitting between them. Germline lookup yields CDR1 KGHSH and CDR2 LQKENI. The CDR3 has 16 residues. The entry originates in a study of radiotherapy plus CTLA-4 blockade in lung cancer. Study-wide context: Disease control was present in around a third of patients, and objective responses in more than 15%.

Overall study results and limits: Interferon-beta and early blood T cell clone dynamics reportedly predicted response best. Blood saw expansion of tumor-derived TCR clones after radiotherapy plus ipilimumab.

Assay: immunoSEQ multiplex PCR; the TCRdb copy retains only in-frame clones and omits some. This sample has about 60,000 clones, with 70% to 80% found just once. This material consisted of peripheral blood, taken from a patient treated with radiotherapy plus ipilimumab. This clonotype was obtained from a human donor with non-small cell lung cancer who had a complete response to radiotherapy plus ipilimumab. The chain has TRBV18 and TRBJ2-1; TRBD2 is a possible D gene (7 bases). The CDR3 bases are TGTGCCAGCTCACCCCCCGGGGGGCTTAGGGACAATGAGCAGTTCTTC. The encoded protein is CASSPPGGLRDNEQFF.